One sample yielded the 15 T cell receptor beta chains listed below, sequenced in a study of cytomegalovirus exposure and HLA in healthy donors. The PCR ran on 60 Vbeta and 13 Jbeta primers. Libraries were prepared by immunoSEQ multiplex PCR; TCRdb keeps only in-frame clonotypes and omits some of them. Of around 67,000 clones listed, 78% were seen once; the top ten hold 7% to 8%. Material: PBMCs. The receptor set was obtained from a man aged 18 to 35 in good health and CMV-seropositive.

The chain combines TRBV28 with TRBJ1-5, with D unresolved. The ends were cut back, 3 bases at V and 7 bases at J, with 13 bases in the middle. This CDR3 has 14 amino acids. Germline assignment: CDR1 MDHEN and CDR2 SYDVKM. This CDR3 reads CASSFKLSGQPQHF. DNA for the CDR3: TGTGCCAGCAGTTTCAAACTGTCCGGGCAGCCCCAGCATTTT.

The gene calls are TRBV5-6 and TRBJ2-1; 9 bases are shared with TRBD1. V gave up 4 bases and J gave up 12 bases; unmatched junction bases: 8. The germline V gene has CDR1 SGHDT and CDR2 YYEEEE. The CDR3 consists of 13 residues. CDR3 DNA: TGTGCCAGCAGCCCCGGACAGGGGTTTAGGCAGTTCTTC. Translated: CASSPGQGFRQFF.

V usage is TRBV30 and J usage is TRBJ2-3; D might be TRBD2 (6 bases). Germline assignment: CDR1 GTSNPN and CDR2 SVGIG (reference sequence). The V and J ends lost 2 bases and 4 bases respectively, with 22 bases between them. The CDR3 is made up of 17 amino acids. The CDR3 reads CAWSPNGSGLSADTQYF. CDR3 coding DNA: TGTGCCTGGAGTCCGAACGGTAGCGGTCTATCGGCAGATACGCAGTATTTT. The entire variable domain, with the rest obtained from reference TRBV30 and TRBJ2-3, is as follows: SQTIHQWPATLVQPVGSPLSLECTVEGTSNPNLYWYRQAAGRGLQLLFYSVGIGQISSEVPQNLSASRPQDRQFILSSKKLLLSDSGFYLCAWSPNGSGLSADTQYFGPGTRLTVL.

The chain is built from TRBV4-1 and TRBJ2-7, with TRBD2 matching over 10 bases. The CDR3 loop spans 15 amino acids. CDR1 is MGHRA and CDR2 is YSYEKL in the germline V gene. With 4 bases clipped from V and 1 base from J, the junction kept 4 bases outside the gene matches. The CDR3 bases are TGCGCCAGCAGCCCGCGGACTAGCGGATCCTACGAGCAGTACTTC. This gives the protein CASSPRTSGSYEQYF.

The V and J genes are TRBV30 and TRBJ1-1; D perhaps matches TRBD1 (6 bases). Germline lookup yields CDR1 GTSNPN and CDR2 SVGIG (reference sequence). The CDR3 runs 13 residues. The V and J ends lost 1 base and 0 bases respectively, with 6 bases between them. In DNA form, the CDR3 reads TGTGCCTGGAGTGGGACAGTGAACACTGAAGCTTTCTTT. Translated, it gives CAWSGTVNTEAFF.

The rearrangement uses TRBV7-2 and TRBJ2-5; 8 nucleotides agree with TRBD2. Trimming took 3 bases from V and 1 from J; bases not matched to a gene: 4. The CDR3 contains 15 residues. Germline loops: CDR1 SGHTA, CDR2 FQGNSA. The CDR3 region has the DNA TGTGCCAGCAGCTTGTTAGCGGGGCCCCAAGAGACCCAGTACTTC. Protein product: CASSLLAGPQETQYF.

The chain employs TRBV6-4 and TRBJ1-1; 9 bases match TRBD1. J lost 7 bases, V lost 4 bases, and 7 bases had no gene match. The CDR3 loop spans 14 amino acids. The germline V gene has CDR1 MRHNA and CDR2 SNTAGT. The chain's CDR3 is CASSVDRGDVEAFF. The CDR3 nucleotides read TGTGCCAGCAGTGTAGACAGGGGGGATGTTGAAGCTTTCTTT.

The sample holds one count of this clone. The chain recombines TRBV29-1 with TRBJ2-2; 9 bases are a match to TRBD2. This CDR3 is 14 amino acids long. The V gene end was trimmed by 7 bases and the J gene end by 6 bases; junction bases not matched to a gene: 9. CDR1 is SQVTM, CDR2 ANQGSEA, per germline. CDR3 in amino acids: CSAAGTSNPGELFF. The CDR3 DNA reads TGCAGCGCAGCCGGGACTAGCAACCCCGGGGAGCTGTTTTTT.

The chain has TRBV6-4 and TRBJ2-5, with 7 positions matching TRBD2. Germline CDR1 MRHNA, CDR2 SNTAGT. The ends lost 2 bases at V and 0 bases at J; junction bases unmatched: 12. This CDR3 has 18 residues. The CDR3 is CASSDRIEGRAYQETQYF. DNA of the CDR3: TGTGCCAGCAGTGACCGGATCGAGGGGAGGGCGTACCAAGAGACCCAGTACTTC.

The chain uses TRBV6-5 and TRBJ2-3; TRBD2 matches at 9 bases. The CDR3 runs 15 residues. The V segment lost 2 bases and the J segment 2 bases; nucleotides outside the gene matches: 2. The germline V gene has CDR1 MNHEY and CDR2 SVGAGI. CDR3 loop: CASSYASGATDTQYF. CDR3 coding DNA: TGTGCCAGCAGTTACGCTAGCGGGGCCACAGATACGCAGTATTTT.

The chain carries TRBV30 and TRBJ1-2; D remains unclear. The germline V gene encodes CDR1 GTSNPN and CDR2 SVGIG (reference sequence). Between the trimmed V and J ends, which lost 3 bases and 4 bases, there was a span of 15 bases. This CDR3 contains 14 residues. The CDR3 here is CAWSPAAGSYGYTF. The CDR3 bases are TGTGCCTGGAGCCCAGCGGCAGGCTCCTATGGCTACACCTTC.

This sequence joins TRBV2 and TRBJ1-2, with D perhaps matching TRBD1 (6 bases). Germline V CDR1 and CDR2: SNHLY, FYNNEI. Trimming cost V 4 bases and J 5 bases, with 11 bases left between them. This CDR3 region has 13 residues. The CDR3 region is CASSGTDLYGYTF. The CDR3 nucleotides are TGTGCCAGCAGTGGGACAGACCTATATGGCTACACCTTC. Looking up the rest from reference TRBV2 and TRBJ1-2 gives the full variable domain: EPEVTQTPSHQVTQMGQEVILRCVPISNHLYFYWYRQILGQKVEFLVSFYNNEISEKSEIFDDQFSVERPDGSNFTLKIRSTKLEDSAMYFCASSGTDLYGYTFGSGTRLTVV.

J is TRBJ1-2 and V is TRBV6-5, with D unresolved. Germline V gives CDR1 MNHEY, CDR2 SVGAGI. V was clipped by 6 bases and J by 0 bases, with 5 bases between them. The CDR3 has 12 amino acids. CDR3 sequence (DNA): TGTGCCAGCAGCAACACTAACTATGGCTACACCTTC. This gives the protein CASSNTNYGYTF.

This clone was observed a few times. The rearrangement joins TRBV5-8 to TRBJ2-1; 9 bases fit TRBD2. CDR1 and CDR2 from the germline V gene are SGHTS and YDEGEE. V was clipped by 0 bases and J by 10 bases; unmatched bases: 5. The CDR3 contains 14 residues. The CDR3 spells CASSLELAGNEQFF. As DNA, the CDR3 is TGTGCCAGCAGCTTGGAACTAGCGGGTAACGAGCAGTTCTTC.

A few counts support this clone. The rearrangement links TRBV4-1 to TRBJ1-5; no clear D gene. V lost 0 bases and J 6 bases, leaving 12 bases between the germline ends. This CDR3 comprises 15 residues. Germline loops: CDR1 MGHRA, CDR2 YSYEKL. The CDR3 nucleotides are TGCGCCAGCAGCCAAGATATAATGCTAAGTCAGCCCCAGCATTTT. Protein sequence: CASSQDIMLSQPQHF.